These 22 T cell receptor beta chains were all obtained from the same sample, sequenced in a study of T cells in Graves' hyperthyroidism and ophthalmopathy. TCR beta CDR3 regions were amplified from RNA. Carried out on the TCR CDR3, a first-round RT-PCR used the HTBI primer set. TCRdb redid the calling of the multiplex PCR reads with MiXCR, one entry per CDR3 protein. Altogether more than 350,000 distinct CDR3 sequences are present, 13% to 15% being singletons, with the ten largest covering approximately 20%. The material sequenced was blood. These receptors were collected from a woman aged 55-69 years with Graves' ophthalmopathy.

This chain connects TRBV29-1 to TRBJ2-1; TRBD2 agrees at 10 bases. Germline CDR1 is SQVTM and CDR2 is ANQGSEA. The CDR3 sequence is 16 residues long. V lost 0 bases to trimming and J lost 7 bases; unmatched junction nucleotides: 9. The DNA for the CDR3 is TGCAGCGTTGAAGATGATACGCCTAGCGGGAGTAATGAGCAGTTCTTC. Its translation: CSVEDDTPSGSNEQFF.

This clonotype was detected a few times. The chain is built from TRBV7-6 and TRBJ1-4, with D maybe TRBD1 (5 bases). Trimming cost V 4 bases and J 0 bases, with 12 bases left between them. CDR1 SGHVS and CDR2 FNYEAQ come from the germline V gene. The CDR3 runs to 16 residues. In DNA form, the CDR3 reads TGTGCCAGCAGCTACCGGGACCTTGCAACTAATGAAAAACTGTTTTTT. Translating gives CASSYRDLATNEKLFF.

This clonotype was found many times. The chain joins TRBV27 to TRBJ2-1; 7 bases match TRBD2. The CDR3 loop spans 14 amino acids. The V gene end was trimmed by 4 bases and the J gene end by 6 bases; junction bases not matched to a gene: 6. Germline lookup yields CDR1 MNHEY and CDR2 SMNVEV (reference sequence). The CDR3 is CASSSLADRNEQFF. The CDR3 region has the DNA TGTGCCAGCAGTTCCCTAGCGGACCGCAATGAGCAGTTCTTC.

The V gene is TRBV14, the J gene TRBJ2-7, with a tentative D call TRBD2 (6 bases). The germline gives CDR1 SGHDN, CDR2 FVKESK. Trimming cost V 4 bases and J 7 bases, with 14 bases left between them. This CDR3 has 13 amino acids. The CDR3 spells CASSLLGSSEQYF. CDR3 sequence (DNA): TGTGCCAGCAGCCTCCTCGGGAGCTCTGAGCAGTACTTC.

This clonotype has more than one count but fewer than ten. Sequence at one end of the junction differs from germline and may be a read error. DNA for the CDR3: TGTGCCACCAGCAGAGATTTGGGACACCTCCAAGACACCCAGTACTTC. This translates into CATSRDLGHLQDTQYF. This chain joins TRBV15 and TRBJ2-5, with a weak D call TRBD1 (6 bases). The CDR3 consists of 16 residues. In germline, CDR1 is LNHNV, CDR2 YYDKDF (reference sequence).

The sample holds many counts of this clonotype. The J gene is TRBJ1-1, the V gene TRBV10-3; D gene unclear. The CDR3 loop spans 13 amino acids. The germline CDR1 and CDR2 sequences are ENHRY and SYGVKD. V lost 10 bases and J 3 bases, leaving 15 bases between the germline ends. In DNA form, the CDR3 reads TGTGCCAGTCGGACCCAAACGGACACTGAAGCTTTCTTT. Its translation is CASRTQTDTEAFF.

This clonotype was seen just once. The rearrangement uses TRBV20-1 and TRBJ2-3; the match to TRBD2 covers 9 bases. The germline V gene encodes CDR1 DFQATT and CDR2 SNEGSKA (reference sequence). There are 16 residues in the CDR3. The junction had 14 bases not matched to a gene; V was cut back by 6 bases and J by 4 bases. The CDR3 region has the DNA TGCAGTGCCAGACCCCCTCCTAGCGGGAACGCAGATACGCAGTATTTT. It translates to CSARPPPSGNADTQYF.

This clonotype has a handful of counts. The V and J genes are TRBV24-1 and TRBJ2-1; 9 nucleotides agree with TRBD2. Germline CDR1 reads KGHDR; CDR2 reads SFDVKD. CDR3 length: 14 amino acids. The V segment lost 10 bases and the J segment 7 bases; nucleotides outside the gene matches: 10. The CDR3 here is CATSWLAGINEQFF. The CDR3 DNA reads TGTGCCACGAGTTGGCTAGCGGGAATAAATGAGCAGTTCTTC.

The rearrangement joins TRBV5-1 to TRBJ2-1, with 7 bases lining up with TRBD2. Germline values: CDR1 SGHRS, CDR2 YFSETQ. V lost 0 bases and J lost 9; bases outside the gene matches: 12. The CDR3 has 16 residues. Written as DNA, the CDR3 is TGCGCCAGCAGCTTGGCAGGTCTCGGGGGGTTTGGTGAGCAGTTCTTC. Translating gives CASSLAGLGGFGEQFF.

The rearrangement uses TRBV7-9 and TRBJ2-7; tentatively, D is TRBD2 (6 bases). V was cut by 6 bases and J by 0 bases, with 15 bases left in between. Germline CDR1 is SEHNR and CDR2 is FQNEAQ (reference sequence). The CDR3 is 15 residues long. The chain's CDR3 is CASRPDGGSSYEQYF. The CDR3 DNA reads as TGTGCCAGCAGACCAGATGGGGGGAGCTCCTACGAGCAGTACTTC.

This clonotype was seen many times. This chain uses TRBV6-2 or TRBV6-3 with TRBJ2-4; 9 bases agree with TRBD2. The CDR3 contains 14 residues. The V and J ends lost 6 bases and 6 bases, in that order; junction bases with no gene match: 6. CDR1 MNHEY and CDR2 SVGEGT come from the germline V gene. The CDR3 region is CASRGGTSRNIQYF. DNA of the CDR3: TGTGCCAGCAGGGGGGGGACTAGCAGAAACATTCAGTACTTC.

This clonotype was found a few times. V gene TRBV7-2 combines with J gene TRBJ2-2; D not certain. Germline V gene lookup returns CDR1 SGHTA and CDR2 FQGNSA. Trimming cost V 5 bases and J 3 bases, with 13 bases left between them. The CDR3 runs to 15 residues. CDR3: CASSPQLGYTGELFF. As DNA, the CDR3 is TGTGCCAGCAGCCCGCAGCTAGGGTACACCGGGGAGCTGTTTTTT.

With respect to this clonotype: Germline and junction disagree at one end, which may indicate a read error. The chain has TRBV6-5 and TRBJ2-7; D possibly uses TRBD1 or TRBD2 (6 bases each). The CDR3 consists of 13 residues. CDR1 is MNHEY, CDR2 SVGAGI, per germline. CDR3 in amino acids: CASGYGGLYEQYF. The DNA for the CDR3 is TGTGCCAGCGGTTATGGGGGGCTTTACGAGCAGTACTTC.

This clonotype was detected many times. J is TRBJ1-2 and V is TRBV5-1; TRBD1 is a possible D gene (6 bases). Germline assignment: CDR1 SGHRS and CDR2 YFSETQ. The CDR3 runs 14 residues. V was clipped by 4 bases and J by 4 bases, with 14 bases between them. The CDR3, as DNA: TGCGCCAGCAGCCCCACAGGGAAAGGCTATGGCTACACCTTC. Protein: CASSPTGKGYGYTF.

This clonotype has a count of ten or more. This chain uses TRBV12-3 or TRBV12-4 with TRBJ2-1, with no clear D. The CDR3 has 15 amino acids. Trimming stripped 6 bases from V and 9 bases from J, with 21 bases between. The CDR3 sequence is CASSAQLAPSAEQFF. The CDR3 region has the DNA TGTGCCAGCAGCGCCCAGCTTGCCCCTAGTGCTGAGCAGTTCTTC.

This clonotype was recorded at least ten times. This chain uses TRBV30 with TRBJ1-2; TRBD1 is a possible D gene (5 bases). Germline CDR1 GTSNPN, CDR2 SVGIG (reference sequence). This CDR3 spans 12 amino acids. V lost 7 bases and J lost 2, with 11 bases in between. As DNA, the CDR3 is TGTGCCTTGGAGGGGTTGAACTATGGCTACACCTTC. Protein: CALEGLNYGYTF.

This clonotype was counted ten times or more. CDR3 loop: CASSSVPGPSAETQYF. The CDR3 DNA follows: TGTGCCAGCAGTTCGGTCCCGGGGCCCTCAGCGGAGACCCAGTACTTC. J is TRBJ2-5 and V is TRBV28; D tentatively fits TRBD1 or TRBD2 (5 bases each). Germline CDR1 reads MDHEN; CDR2 reads SYDVKM. The CDR3 consists of 16 residues. Trimming pared 4 bases from V and 5 bases from J, leaving 20 bases between.

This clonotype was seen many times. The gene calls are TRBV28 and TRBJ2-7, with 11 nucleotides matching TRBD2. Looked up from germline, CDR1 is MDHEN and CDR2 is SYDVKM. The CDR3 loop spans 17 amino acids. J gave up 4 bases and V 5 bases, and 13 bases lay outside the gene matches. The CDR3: CASSPSLAGGSLYEQYF. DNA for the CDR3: TGTGCCAGCAGTCCCAGCCTAGCGGGAGGTTCTCTTTACGAGCAGTACTTC.

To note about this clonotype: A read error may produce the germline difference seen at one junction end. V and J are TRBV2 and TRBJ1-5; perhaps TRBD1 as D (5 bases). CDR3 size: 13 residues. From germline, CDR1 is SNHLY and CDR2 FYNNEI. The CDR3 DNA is TGTACCAGCTCCCGGGACAGCAATCAGCCCCAGCATTTT. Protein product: CTSSRDSNQPQHF.

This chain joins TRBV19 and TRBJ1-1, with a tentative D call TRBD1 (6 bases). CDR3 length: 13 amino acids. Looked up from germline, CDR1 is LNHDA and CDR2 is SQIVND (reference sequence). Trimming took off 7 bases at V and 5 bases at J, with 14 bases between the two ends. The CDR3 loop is CASTEGGRTEAFF. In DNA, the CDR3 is TGTGCCAGTACCGAGGGGGGGCGGACTGAAGCTTTCTTT. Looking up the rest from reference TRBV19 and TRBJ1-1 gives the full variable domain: DGGITQSPKYLFRKEGQNVTLSCEQNLNHDAMYWYRQDPGQGLRLIYYSQIVNDFQKGDIAEGYSVSREKKESFPLTVTSAQKNPTAFYLCASTEGGRTEAFFGQGTRLTVV.

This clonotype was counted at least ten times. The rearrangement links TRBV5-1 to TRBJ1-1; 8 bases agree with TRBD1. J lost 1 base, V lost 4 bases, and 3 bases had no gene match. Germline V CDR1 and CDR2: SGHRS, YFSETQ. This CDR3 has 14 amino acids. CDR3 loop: CASSAGTGNTEAFF. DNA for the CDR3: TGCGCCAGCAGCGCCGGGACAGGGAACACTGAAGCTTTCTTT. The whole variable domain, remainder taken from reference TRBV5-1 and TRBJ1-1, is KAGVTQTPRYLIKTRGQQVTLSCSPISGHRSVSWYQQTPGQGLQFLFEYFSETQRNKGNFPGRFSGRQFSNSRSEMNVSTLELGDSALYLCASSAGTGNTEAFFGQGTRLTVV.

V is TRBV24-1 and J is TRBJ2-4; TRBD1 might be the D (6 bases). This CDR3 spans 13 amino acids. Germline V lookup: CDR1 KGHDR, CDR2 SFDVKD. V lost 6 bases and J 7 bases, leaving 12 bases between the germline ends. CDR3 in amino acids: CATSSLTGNIQYF. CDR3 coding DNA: TGTGCCACCAGTTCCCTAACAGGGAACATTCAGTACTTC.